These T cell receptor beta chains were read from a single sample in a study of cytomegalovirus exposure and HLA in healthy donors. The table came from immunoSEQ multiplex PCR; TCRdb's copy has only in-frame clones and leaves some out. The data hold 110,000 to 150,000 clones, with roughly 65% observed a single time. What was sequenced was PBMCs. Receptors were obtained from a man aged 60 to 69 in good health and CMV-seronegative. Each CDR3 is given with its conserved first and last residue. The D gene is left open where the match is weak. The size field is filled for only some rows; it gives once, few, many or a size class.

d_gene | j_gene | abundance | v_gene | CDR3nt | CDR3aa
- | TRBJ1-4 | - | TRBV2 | TGTGCCAGCAAGAGGGTAGAAGAAAAACTGTTTTTT | CASKRVEEKLFF
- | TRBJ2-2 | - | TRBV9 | TGTGCCAGCAGCCTCCGTGGCGGGTTGAACACCGGGGAGCTGTTTTTT | CASSLRGGLNTGELFF
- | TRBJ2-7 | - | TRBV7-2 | TGTGCCAGCAGCCCTGGGACACCATCAGTCTACGAGCAGTACTTC | CASSPGTPSVYEQYF
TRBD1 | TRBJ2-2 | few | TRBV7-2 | TGTGCCAGCAGCTTGGACAGGGCTGGCGGGGAGCTGTTTTTT | CASSLDRAGGELFF
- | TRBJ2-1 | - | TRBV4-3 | TGCGCCAGCAGCCAAGGCAGGGCCAATGAGCAGTTCTTC | CASSQGRANEQFF
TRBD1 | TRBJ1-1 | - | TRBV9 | TGTGCCAGCAGCGTAGTAGGGGGCGGAGGGACTGAAGCTTTCTTT | CASSVVGGGGTEAFF
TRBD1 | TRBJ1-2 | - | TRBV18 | TGTGCCAGCTCACCTTCGGGACAGGTTTATGGCTACACCTTC | CASSPSGQVYGYTF
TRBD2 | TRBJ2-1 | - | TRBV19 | TGTGCCAGTAGTACTCGACTAGCGGGAGGGGTGTACAATGAGCAGTTCTTC | CASSTRLAGGVYNEQFF
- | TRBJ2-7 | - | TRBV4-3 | TGCGCCAGCAGCCAAGATAGGGCAGGGGCCTACGAGCAGTACTTC | CASSQDRAGAYEQYF
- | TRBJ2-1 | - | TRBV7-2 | TGTGCCAGCAGCCACAAGGCGCTAGCGCAGTTCTTC | CASSHKALAQFF
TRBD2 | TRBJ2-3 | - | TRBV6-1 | TGTGCCAGCAGGGAACAATGGGAGGGGATGGCAGATACGCAGTATTTT | CASREQWEGMADTQYF
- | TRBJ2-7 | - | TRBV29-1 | TGCAGCGTTGAAGCGGAGGGAGCGAACTACGAGCAGTACTTC | CSVEAEGANYEQYF
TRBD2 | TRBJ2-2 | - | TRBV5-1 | TGCGCCAGCAGCTTGGCGGTCGGGGGGGACGCCGGGGAGCTGTTTTTT | CASSLAVGGDAGELFF
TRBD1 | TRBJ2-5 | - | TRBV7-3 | TGTGCCAGCAGCCCGGGACAGGGGGGCCAAGAGACCCAGTACTTC | CASSPGQGGQETQYF
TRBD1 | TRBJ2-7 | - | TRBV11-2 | TGTGCCAGCAGCTTAGGTAGGGGACAGCCCTACGAGCAGTACTTC | CASSLGRGQPYEQYF
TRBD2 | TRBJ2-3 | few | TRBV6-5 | TGTGCCACCAGTTATCGGACTAGCGGAGTGGATACGCAGTATTTT | CATSYRTSGVDTQYF
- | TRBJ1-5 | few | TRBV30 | TGTGCCTGGAGTGGAGAGAACGGTCAGCCCCAGCATTTT | CAWSGENGQPQHF
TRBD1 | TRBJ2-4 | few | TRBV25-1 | TGTGCCAGCAGTGATACAGGGGGTACCAAAAACATTCAGTACTTC | CASSDTGGTKNIQYF
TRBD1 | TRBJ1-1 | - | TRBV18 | TGTGCCAGCTCACCACCTGGGACAGCCACTGAAGCTTTCTTT | CASSPPGTATEAFF
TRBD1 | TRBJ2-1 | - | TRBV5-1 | TGCGCCAGCAGCCCAACCTCCGGGACAGGGGTTGATGAGCAGTTCTTC | CASSPTSGTGVDEQFF
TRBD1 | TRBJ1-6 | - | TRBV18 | TGTGCCAGCTCACCACAGCCCCAGGGGGATTCACCCCTCCACTTT | CASSPQPQGDSPLHF
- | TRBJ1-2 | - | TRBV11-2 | TGTGCCAGCAGCTTGCTGGCGGGGTCGTCTAACTATGGCTACACCTTC | CASSLLAGSSNYGYTF
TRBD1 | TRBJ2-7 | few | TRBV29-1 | TGCAGCGTTGAGATCGCACAGGGGGCAGCCTACGAGCAGTACTTC | CSVEIAQGAAYEQYF
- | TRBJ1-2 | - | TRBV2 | TGTGCCAGCAGTGAAGTAGAGGGCGGGGGCTACACCTTC | CASSEVEGGGYTF
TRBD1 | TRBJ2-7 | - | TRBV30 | TGTGCCTGGAGTTATGGACAGGCGTACGAGCAGTACTTC | CAWSYGQAYEQYF
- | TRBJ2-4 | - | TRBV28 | TGTGCCAGCAGTTTCACCGAGGGCCAGAGGGAAAACATTCAGTACTTC | CASSFTEGQRENIQYF
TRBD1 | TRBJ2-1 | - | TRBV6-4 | TGTGCCAGCAGTGACGGGGGACAGGGGCGCAATGAGCAGTTCTTC | CASSDGGQGRNEQFF
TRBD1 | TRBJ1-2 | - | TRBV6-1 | TGTGCCAGCCCGACAGGGGCAACCTTAGGCTATGGCTACACCTTC | CASPTGATLGYGYTF
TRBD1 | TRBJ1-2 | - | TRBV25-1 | TGTGCCAGCAGTGGACGTCGAACAGGGGGCACCGATGGCTACACCTTC | CASSGRRTGGTDGYTF
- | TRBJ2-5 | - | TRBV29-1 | TGCAGCGTTGAAGTAGTGAATGAGGGGACCCAGTACTTC | CSVEVVNEGTQYF
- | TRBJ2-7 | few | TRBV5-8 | TGTGCCAGCAGCTTGGGACTGGCGAGCTCCTACGAGCAGTACTTC | CASSLGLASSYEQYF
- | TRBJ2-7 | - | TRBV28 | TGTGCCAGCAGCGACAGCTCCTACGAGCAGTACTTC | CASSDSSYEQYF
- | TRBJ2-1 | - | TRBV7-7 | TGTGCTAGCAGCCCAGAAGCGAGGCTGAGTGCCTACAATGAGCAGTTCTTC | CASSPEARLSAYNEQFF
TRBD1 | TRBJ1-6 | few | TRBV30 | TGTGCCTTCGGACAGGGAGGCTCCTATAATTCACCCCTCCACTTT | CAFGQGGSYNSPLHF
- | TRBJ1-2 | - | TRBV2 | TGTGCCAGCAGTGAAAACAGAGCTAACTATGGCTACACCTTC | CASSENRANYGYTF
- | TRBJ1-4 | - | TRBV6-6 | TGTGCCAGCAGTGGGGGGGGAACTAATGAAAAACTGTTTTTT | CASSGGGTNEKLFF
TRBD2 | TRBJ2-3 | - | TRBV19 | TGTGCCAGTAGTATAGCCGCTAGCGGGTGGGGCACAGATACGCAGTATTTT | CASSIAASGWGTDTQYF
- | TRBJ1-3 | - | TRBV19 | TGTGCCAGTGCACAGGGATCTGGAAACACCATATATTTT | CASAQGSGNTIYF
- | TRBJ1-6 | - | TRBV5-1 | TGCGCCAGCAGCCTAGCGTTCGGCGTCCCGCCCCTCCACTTT | CASSLAFGVPPLHF
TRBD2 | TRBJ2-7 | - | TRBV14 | TGTGCCAGCAGCCAAGTAGCGGGAGGGCCCATCGGGGTTTACTTC | CASSQVAGGPIGVYF
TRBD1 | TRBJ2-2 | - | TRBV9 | TGTGCCAGCAGATCCGGGACAGGGAGGTCCGGGGAGCTGTTTTTT | CASRSGTGRSGELFF
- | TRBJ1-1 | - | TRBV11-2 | TGTGCCAGCAGCTTAGATCGTGGGGGCCGCACTGAAGCTTTCTTT | CASSLDRGGRTEAFF